These T cell receptor beta chains were read from a single sample in a study of T-cell memory formation after mild COVID-19. TCRdb passed the 5' RACE reads through MiXCR, listing each CDR3 protein once. Among 400,000 to 450,000 distinct CDR3 sequences, 15% to 20% were seen once, and the ten largest hold roughly a fifth. Material: PBMCs or a T cell subset sorted from them (not recorded which). These receptors were taken from a man aged 18 to 30 who had mild COVID-19 (a few samples of this study predate the infection). Cell type and time point are not known. Each CDR3 is given with its conserved first and last residue. The order of the fields is V gene, CDR3 length, CDR3 protein.

TRBV7-3	15	CASRLNPGEAGELFF
TRBV6-5	14	CASSRGQLGTEAFF
TRBV27	17	CASSELSSGGPTDTQYF
TRBV20-1	15	CSARATGSSGNTIYF
TRBV29-1	14	CSVENRETYNEQFF
TRBV10-3	15	CAISESLHLLYGYTF
TRBV20-1	12	CSARNRGVEAFF
TRBV7-2	15	CASIPPRGLSNEQFF
TRBV5-6	13	CASSWGVGTPLHF
TRBV5-1	15	CASSLAGAGYSPLHF
TRBV9	16	CASSPDDRAGANVLTF
TRBV5-1	15	CASSRYQGGQNEQYF
TRBV12-3/TRBV12-4	14	CASSLMGTVTEAFF
TRBV27	14	CASSLGGRKETQYF
TRBV7-2	15	CASSSRTVTNSPLHF
TRBV12-3/TRBV12-4	12	CASSRDRDRKYF
TRBV12-3/TRBV12-4	14	CASSLGILASEQFF
TRBV5-5	16	CASSLYRVWGNTEAFF
TRBV2	15	CASSEAGQPNYGYTF
TRBV12-3/TRBV12-4	12	CASSPTSGNQFF
TRBV11-1	13	CASGGGVTDTQYF
TRBV4-2	16	CASSLRGEVGNQPQHF
TRBV10-3	16	CAISGTAVSGANVLTF
TRBV5-6	14	CASTSYSYNSPLHF
TRBV5-1	13	CASSLAGFYGYTF
TRBV6-5	12	CASYQLGNTIYF
TRBV20-1	14	CSARDPTSGETQYF
TRBV11-1	15	CASSVRDPEADTQYF
TRBV20-1	13	CSARDTSSYGYTF
TRBV12-3/TRBV12-4	12	CASSKTSYEQYF
TRBV5-1	14	CASSIDRARETQYF
TRBV4-1	15	CASSQGGGKYNEQFF
TRBV7-2	15	CASSSPRARSGGYTF
TRBV7-2	15	CASSFSSRPESPLHF
TRBV9	15	CASSVGTMYQETQYF
TRBV14	17	CASSHPSDRGRTEKLFF
TRBV9	13	CASSVREDAEAFF
TRBV5-8	15	CASSPAGDVIEKLFF
TRBV6-2/TRBV6-3	17	CASSLLGWGAGPYEQYF
TRBV23-1	15	CARYRGRTIRNEQFF
TRBV6-5	12	CASNTGDTEAFF
TRBV12-3/TRBV12-4	15	CASSLASGDSDTQYF
TRBV7-9	13	CASSPGILDEQYF
TRBV9	13	CASSGGTGFGYTF
TRBV4-1	13	CASAWGISYEQYF
TRBV2	14	CASSFGRLSYEQYF
TRBV7-2	15	CASSLLGVNNEKLFF
TRBV20-1	15	CSAQWTGIAKNIQYF
TRBV28	15	CASRRRTHSGNTIYF